Reported below is one T cell receptor (beta chain). What it binds is unknown. The CDR3 length is 16 residues. With V trimmed by 3 bases and J by 7 bases, 9 bases remained unmatched. Germline assignment: CDR1 LNHNV and CDR2 YYDKDF (reference sequence). These data originate in a study of shared clonotypes between healthy human individuals. Study conclusions and caveats: Compared with memory subsets, naive subsets generally had larger estimated richness.

TCRdb's copy holds only in-frame clones and misses some; the assay was immunoSEQ multiplex PCR. The sample lists just over 2,000,000 clones, 90% to 95% occurring once. The chain couples TRBV15 to TRBJ1-4, with 9 bases that match TRBD1. The clonotype was recovered from a man between 18 and 29 years old in good health. Sequencing was performed on naive CD4+ T cells sorted from blood. The subset here: CD45RA+ positively selected. CDR3 sequence (DNA): TGTGCCACCAGCAGGCCACCCGGGACAGGGAGTGAAAAACTGTTTTTT. This sequence encodes CATSRPPGTGSEKLFF.